The subject of this entry is one T cell receptor beta chain. Its cognate antigen is unknown. This specimen comes from a study of CD8 T cells in ankylosing spondylitis. Findings of the study overall: Before this, some motif variants had been reported in reactive arthritis synovial fluid and blood. Ankylosing spondylitis blood appeared to carry a characteristic TCR beta motif of roughly eight highly homologous variants. Researchers report that disease-linked clones proved CD8+ and relatively rare in peripheral blood.

Quantitative 5'-RACE with molecular barcodes was used to make the TCR beta libraries. TCRdb reanalysed the 5' RACE reads using MiXCR and keeps one entry per CDR3 protein. The sample records fewer than 500,000 distinct CDR3 sequences, approximately 20% being singletons. The CDR3 extends over 15 amino acids. CDR1 is DFQATT and CDR2 is SNEGSKA in the germline V gene (reference sequence). The J segment lost 6 bases and the V segment lost 5 bases, leaving 14 bases of the junction unmatched. This chain connects TRBV20-1 to TRBJ2-7, with 9 bases matching TRBD1. Sequenced material: blood, either unsorted or a sorted T cell fraction (not recorded which). This clonotype was sampled from a male donor with ankylosing spondylitis. The CDR3 sequence is CSARGLWTGVGEQYF. The DNA of the CDR3 is TGCAGTGCTCGGGGGCTCTGGACAGGGGTGGGCGAGCAGTACTTC.